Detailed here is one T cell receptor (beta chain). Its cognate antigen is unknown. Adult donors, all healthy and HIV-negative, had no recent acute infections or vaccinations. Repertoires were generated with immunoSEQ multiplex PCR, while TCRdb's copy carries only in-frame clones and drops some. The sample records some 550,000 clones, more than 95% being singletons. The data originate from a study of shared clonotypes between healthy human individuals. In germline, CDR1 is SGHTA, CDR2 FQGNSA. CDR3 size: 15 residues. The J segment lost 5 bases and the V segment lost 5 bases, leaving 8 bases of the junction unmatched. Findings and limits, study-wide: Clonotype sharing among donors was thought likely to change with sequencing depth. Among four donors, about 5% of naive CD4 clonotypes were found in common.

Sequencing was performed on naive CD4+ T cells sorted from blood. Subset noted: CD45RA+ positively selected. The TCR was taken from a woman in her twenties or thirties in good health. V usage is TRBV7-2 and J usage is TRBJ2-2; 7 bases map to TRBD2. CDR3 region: CASSPTGGRTGELFF. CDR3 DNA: TGTGCCAGCAGCCCGACGGGGGGTCGGACCGGGGAGCTGTTTTTT. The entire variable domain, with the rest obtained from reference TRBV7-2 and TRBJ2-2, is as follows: GAGVSQSPSNKVTEKGKDVELRCDPISGHTALYWYRQSLGQGLEFLIYFQGNSAPDKSGLPSDRFSAERTGGSVSTLTIQRTQQEDSAVYLCASSPTGGRTGELFFGEGSRLTVL.